This T cell receptor (beta chain) appears in the sequencing data of a study of T cell repertoires in cytomegalovirus infection. Study summary: Recently described HLA-C-restricted plus well-studied HLA-B-restricted CMV epitopes were used. Indications came from public TCR beta signatures; they pointed to CMV infection and to a matching HLA type.

V shed 2 bases and J shed 3 bases, with 23 bases lying between them. The CDR3 loop spans 18 amino acids. Per the germline V gene, CDR1 is MNHEY and CDR2 is SVGEGT. TCRdb recomputed calls from the reads with MiXCR, one row per CDR3 protein. The data show some 560,000 distinct CDR3 sequences, 40% seen once. Concerning this clonotype: No antigen is known for it.

The study, taken as a whole, reports: Cumulative public TCR beta family frequency identified CMV carriers with the relevant HLA. HLA-C-restricted, CMV-specific TCR beta clonotypes were dominant ex vivo.

The gene calls are TRBV6-2 or TRBV6-3 and TRBJ2-7, with D possibly being TRBD1 or TRBD2 (5 bases each). This receptor was obtained from a human donor in good health (CMV status not recorded). Some clones in this sample may be carry-over from other donors' samples. Source: cultured PBMCs, taken from culture after CMV antigen stimulation. The CDR3 bases are TGTGCCAGCAGTTACCCCATCGCCTCGGGACGGAGAGGCTACGAGCAGTACTTC. It encodes CASSYPIASGRRGYEQYF.